This T cell receptor (beta chain) appears in the sequencing data of a study of PD-1 blockade in classical Hodgkin lymphoma. As for the study in general: Nivolumab was given intravenously to patients at 3 mg/kg every 2 weeks. General study results and limits: CD4+ TCR diversity, unlike CD8+, climbed significantly by C4D1.

Noted time point: cycle 4 day 1 (C4D1), after less than seven weeks of nivolumab. Following autologous stem cell transplantation, relapse occurred in every patient, and exposure to brentuximab vedotin varied. The table came from immunoSEQ multiplex PCR; TCRdb's copy has only in-frame clones and leaves some out. The sample includes about 64,000 clones, more than 90% of them seen just once. Trimming at V came to 4 bases and at J to 6 bases, leaving 13 bases not matched to a gene. CDR3 size: 16 residues. Germline CDR1 and CDR2: KGHSY and FQNENV. This clone was detected a few times. No antigen is known for it.

This sample comprised peripheral blood mononuclear cells (PBMCs), obtained before the fourth cycle of nivolumab. The chain couples TRBV16 to TRBJ2-5, with TRBD2 matching over 8 bases. This clonotype was obtained from a human donor with classical Hodgkin lymphoma. Here the CDR3 reads CASSPRFNSGEKTQYF. The CDR3 DNA reads TGTGCCAGCAGCCCCCGATTTAATAGCGGGGAAAAGACCCAGTACTTC.